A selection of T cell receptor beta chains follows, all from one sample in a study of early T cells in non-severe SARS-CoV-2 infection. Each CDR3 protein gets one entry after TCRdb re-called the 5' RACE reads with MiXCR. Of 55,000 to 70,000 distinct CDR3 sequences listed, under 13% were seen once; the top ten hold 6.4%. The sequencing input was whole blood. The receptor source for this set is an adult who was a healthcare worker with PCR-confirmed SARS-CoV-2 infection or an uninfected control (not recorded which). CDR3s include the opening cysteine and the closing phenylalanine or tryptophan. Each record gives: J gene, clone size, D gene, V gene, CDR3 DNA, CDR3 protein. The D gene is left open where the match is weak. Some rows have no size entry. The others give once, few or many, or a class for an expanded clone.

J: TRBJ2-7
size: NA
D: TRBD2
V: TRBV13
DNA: TGTGCCAGCAGCTTAGGCGTTAGCGGGAGGGCGGGTGGATACGAGCAGTACTTC
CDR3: CASSLGVSGRAGGYEQYF

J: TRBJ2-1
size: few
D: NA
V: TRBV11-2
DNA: TGTGCCAGCAGCTTTGGGAGGGGGGCGATGGATGAGCAGTTCTTC
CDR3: CASSFGRGAMDEQFF

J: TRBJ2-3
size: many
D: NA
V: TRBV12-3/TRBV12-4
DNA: TGTGCCAGCAGGTCCTCGCGGAGCACAGATACGCAGTATTTT
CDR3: CASRSSRSTDTQYF

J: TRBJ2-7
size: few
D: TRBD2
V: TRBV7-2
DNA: TGTGCCAGCAGCTTAGGGGGCGGACTAGGAACCTACGAGCAGTACTTC
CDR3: CASSLGGGLGTYEQYF

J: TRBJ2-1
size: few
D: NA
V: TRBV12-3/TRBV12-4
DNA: TGTGCCAGCAGTTGGGGACTGGGAGATGAGCAGTTCTTC
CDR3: CASSWGLGDEQFF

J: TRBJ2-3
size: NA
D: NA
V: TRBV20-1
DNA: TGCAGTGCTAGTTCGGGCCGAGGCACAGATACGCAGTATTTT
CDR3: CSASSGRGTDTQYF

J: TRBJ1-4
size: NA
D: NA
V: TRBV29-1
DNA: TGCAGCGCGTTGGACGGGGGGGACGAAAAACTGTTTTTT
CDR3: CSALDGGDEKLFF

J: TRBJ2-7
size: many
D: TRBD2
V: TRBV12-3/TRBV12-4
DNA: TGTGCCAGCAGTCTCCCAGCGGGAGGAGGGTTCTACGAGCAGTACTTC
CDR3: CASSLPAGGGFYEQYF

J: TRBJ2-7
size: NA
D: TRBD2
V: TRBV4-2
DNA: TGTGCCGGCAGCCAAGTTACAGCGGGAGGGCCGTACGAGCAGTACTTC
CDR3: CAGSQVTAGGPYEQYF

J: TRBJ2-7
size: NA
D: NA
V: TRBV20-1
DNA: TGCAGTGCTAGAGGGGCCAGCCTATCCGAGCAGTACTTC
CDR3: CSARGASLSEQYF

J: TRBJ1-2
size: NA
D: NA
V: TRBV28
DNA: TGTGCCAGCACAATCTCAGGGGAAGGCTACACCTTC
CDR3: CASTISGEGYTF

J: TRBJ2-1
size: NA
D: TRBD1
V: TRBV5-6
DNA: TGTGCCAGCAGCTTTCGGACAGGGTCAAGGGTCTTC
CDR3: CASSFRTGSRVF

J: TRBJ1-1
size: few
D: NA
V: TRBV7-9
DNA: TGTGCCAGCAGCTTACCCGTCACTGAAGCTTTCTTT
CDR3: CASSLPVTEAFF

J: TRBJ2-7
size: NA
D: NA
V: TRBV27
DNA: TGTGCCAGCAGTAATTACGACGAGCAGTACTTC
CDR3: CASSNYDEQYF

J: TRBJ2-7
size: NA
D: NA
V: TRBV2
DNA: TGTGCCAGCAGAAGAGACAGCCAAAAGTACTTC
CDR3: CASRRDSQKYF

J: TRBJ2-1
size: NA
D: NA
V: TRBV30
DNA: TGTGCCTGGAGAGTCACGTTTAGCTCCTACAATGAGCAGTTCTTC
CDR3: CAWRVTFSSYNEQFF

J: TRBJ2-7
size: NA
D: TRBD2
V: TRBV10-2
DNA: TGCGCCAGCAGTGATGCTAGCGGATACGAGCAGTACTTC
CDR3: CASSDASGYEQYF

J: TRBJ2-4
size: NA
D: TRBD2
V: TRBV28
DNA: TGTGCCAGCCGGGACAGGATCCTTCTAGCGGGAGGGAGAAGGGCCAAAAACATTCAGTACTTC
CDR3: CASRDRILLAGGRRAKNIQYF

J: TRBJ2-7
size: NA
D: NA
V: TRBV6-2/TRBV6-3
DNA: TGTACCAGCAGTTACTCGATGGTAGGATCCTACGAGCAGTACTTC
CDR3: CTSSYSMVGSYEQYF

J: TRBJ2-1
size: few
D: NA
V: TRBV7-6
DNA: TGTGCCAGCAGCTTCGGGTCCTCCAATGAGCAGTTCTTC
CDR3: CASSFGSSNEQFF

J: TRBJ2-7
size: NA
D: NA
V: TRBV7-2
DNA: TGTGCCAGCAGGGCGAGCGGGTACGAGCAGTACTTC
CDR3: CASRASGYEQYF

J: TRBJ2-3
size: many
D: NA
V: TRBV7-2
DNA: TGTGCCAGCAGCTCCCTAGCAGATACGCAGTATTTT
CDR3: CASSSLADTQYF

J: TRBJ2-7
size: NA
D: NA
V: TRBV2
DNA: TGTGCCAGCAGTGATTTCGACAGGGGCAGCGGGGATTACGAGCAGTACTTC
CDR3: CASSDFDRGSGDYEQYF

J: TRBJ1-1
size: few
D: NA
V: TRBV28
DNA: TGTGCCAGCAGTTTCTCGGTCACTGAAGCTTTCTTT
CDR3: CASSFSVTEAFF

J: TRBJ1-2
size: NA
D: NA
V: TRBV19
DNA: TGTGCCAGTAGTACGAAGCTTGGCGGCTACACCTTC
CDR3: CASSTKLGGYTF

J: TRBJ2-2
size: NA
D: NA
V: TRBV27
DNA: TGTGCCAGCAGCCAGGGACTCACCGGGGAGCTGTTTTTT
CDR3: CASSQGLTGELFF

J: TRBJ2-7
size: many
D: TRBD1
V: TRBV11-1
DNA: TGTGCCAGCAGCCGGACAGGTTCCGAGCAGTACTTC
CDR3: CASSRTGSEQYF

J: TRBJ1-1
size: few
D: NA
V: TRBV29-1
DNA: TGCAGCGTTGAAGAACAGACGAACACTGAAGCTTTCTTT
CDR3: CSVEEQTNTEAFF

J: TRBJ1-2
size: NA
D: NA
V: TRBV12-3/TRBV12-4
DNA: TGTGCCAGCAGTCACAGGGTGACAAATCATGGCTACACCTTC
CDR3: CASSHRVTNHGYTF

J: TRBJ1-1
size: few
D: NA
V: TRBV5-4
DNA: TGTGCCAGCAGCTTTGGGGTTAGCAGTATGAACACTGAAGCTTTCTTT
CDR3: CASSFGVSSMNTEAFF

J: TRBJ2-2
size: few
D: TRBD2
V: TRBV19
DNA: TGTGCCAGTAGTCTGGGGACTACCCACACCGGGGAGCTGTTTTTT
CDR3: CASSLGTTHTGELFF

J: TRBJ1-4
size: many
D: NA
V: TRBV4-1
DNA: TGCGCCAGCAGCCAAGGGTTGGCGACGGAGAATGAAAAACTGTTTTTT
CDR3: CASSQGLATENEKLFF

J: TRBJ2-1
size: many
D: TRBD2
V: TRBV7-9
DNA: TGTGCCAGCAGCTGGCGGGAGGACTCCTACAATGAGCAGTTCTTC
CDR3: CASSWREDSYNEQFF

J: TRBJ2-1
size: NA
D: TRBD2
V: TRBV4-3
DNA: TGCGCCAGCAGCCTGGATTATAGCGGGAGGTACGAGCAGTTCTTC
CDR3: CASSLDYSGRYEQFF

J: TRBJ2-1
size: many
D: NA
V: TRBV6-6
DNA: TGTGCCAGCAAACTTGGCGGGGACAATGAGCAGTTCTTC
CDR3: CASKLGGDNEQFF

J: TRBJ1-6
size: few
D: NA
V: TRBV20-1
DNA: TGCAGTGCTAGAGAGGGTTTCGGGGGACCCCTCCACTTT
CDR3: CSAREGFGGPLHF

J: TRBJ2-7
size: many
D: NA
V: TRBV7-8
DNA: TGTGCCAGCAGCTCGGTTTACGAGCAGTACTTC
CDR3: CASSSVYEQYF

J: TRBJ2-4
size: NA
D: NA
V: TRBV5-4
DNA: TGTGCCAGCAGCCATAGCTCACAAAACATTCAGTACTTC
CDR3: CASSHSSQNIQYF

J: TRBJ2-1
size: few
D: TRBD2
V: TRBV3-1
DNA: TGTGCCAGCACCCTTAGCGGGATCTCCTACAATGAGCAGTTCTTC
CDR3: CASTLSGISYNEQFF

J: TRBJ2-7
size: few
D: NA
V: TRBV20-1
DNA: TGCAGTGCTAGAGATGGAAGGGTGAATGGCTCCTACGAGCAGTACTTC
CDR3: CSARDGRVNGSYEQYF

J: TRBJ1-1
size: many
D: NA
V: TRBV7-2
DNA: TGTGCCAGCAGCTTAGCCACTGAAGCTTTCTTT
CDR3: CASSLATEAFF

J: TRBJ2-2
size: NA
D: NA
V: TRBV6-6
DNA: TGTGCCAGCACCCCCCAGGGGGGCCTCACGAACACCGGGGAGCTGTTTTTT
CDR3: CASTPQGGLTNTGELFF

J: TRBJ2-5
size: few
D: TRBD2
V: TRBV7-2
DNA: TGTGCCAGCAGCTTTAGCGGGAGAACTAGAGAGACCCAGTACTTC
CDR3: CASSFSGRTRETQYF

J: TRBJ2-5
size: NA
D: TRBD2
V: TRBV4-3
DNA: TGCGCCAGCAGCCGGGGGACTAGCGTTCAAGAGACCCAGTACTTC
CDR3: CASSRGTSVQETQYF

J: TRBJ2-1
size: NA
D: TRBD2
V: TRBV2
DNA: TGTGCCAGCAGTCCCCGGTTGCGGGAGGGCCATGAGCAGTTCTTC
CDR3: CASSPRLREGHEQFF

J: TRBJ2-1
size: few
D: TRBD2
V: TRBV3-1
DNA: TGTGCCAGCAGCCTGCCGGGACTAGCGGGAGTTCGGTCGTTCTTC
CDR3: CASSLPGLAGVRSFF

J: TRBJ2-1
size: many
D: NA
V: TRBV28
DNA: TGTGCCAGCAGCTGGGCCAATGAGCAGTTCTTC
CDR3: CASSWANEQFF

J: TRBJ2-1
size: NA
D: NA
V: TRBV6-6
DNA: TGTGCCAGCAGTCCCCGGGACGAGCAGTTCTTC
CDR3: CASSPRDEQFF

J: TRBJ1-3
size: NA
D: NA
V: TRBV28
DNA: TGTGCCAGCAGTTTTGGGGGGAAGGAAAACACCATATATTTT
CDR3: CASSFGGKENTIYF

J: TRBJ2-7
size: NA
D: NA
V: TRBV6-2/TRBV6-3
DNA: TGTGCCAGCAGTTACTCGAACGTCTACGAGCAGTACTTC
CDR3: CASSYSNVYEQYF

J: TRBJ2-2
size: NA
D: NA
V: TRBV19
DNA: TGTGCCAGTAGTGGGCAGGTGAACACCGGGGAGCTGTTTTTT
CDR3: CASSGQVNTGELFF

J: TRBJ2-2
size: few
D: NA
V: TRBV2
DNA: TGTGCCAGCTCACGGCTGCCGAGCACCGGGGAGCTGTTTTTT
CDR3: CASSRLPSTGELFF

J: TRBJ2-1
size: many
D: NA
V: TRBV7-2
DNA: TGTGCCGAAGCGCAGGGGCAGGTCTACAATGAGCAGTTCTTC
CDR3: CAEAQGQVYNEQFF